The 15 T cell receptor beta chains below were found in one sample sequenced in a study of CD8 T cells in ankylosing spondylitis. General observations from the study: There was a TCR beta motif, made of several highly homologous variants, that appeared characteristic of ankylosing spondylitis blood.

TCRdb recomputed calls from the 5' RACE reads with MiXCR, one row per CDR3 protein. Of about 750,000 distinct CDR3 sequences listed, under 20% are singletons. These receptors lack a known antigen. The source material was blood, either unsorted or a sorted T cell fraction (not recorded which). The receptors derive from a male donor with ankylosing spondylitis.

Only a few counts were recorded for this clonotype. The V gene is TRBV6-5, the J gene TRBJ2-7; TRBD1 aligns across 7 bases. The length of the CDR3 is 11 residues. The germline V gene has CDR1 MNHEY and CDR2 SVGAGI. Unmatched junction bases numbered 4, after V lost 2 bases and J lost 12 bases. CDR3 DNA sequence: TGTGCCAGCAGTTACGGGACAGTAAGGTACTTC. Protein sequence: CASSYGTVRYF.

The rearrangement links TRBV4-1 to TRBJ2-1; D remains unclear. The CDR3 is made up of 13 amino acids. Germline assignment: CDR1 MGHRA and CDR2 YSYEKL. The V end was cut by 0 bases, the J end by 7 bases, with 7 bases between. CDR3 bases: TGCGCCAGCAGCCAAGATGAAATAAATGAGCAGTTCTTC. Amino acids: CASSQDEINEQFF.

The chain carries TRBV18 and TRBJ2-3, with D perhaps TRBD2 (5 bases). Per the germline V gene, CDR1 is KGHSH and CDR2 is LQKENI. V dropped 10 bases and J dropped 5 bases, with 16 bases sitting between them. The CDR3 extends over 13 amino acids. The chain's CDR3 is CANAEASGDTQYF. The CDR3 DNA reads TGTGCCAACGCCGAGGCGAGCGGAGATACGCAGTATTTT.

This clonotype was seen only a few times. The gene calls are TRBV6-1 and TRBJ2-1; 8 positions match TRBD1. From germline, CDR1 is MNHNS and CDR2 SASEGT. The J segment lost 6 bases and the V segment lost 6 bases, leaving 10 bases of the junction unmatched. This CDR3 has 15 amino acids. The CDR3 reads CASSPDRGQLNEQFF. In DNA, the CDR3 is TGTGCCAGCAGCCCCGACAGGGGTCAGCTCAATGAGCAGTTCTTC.

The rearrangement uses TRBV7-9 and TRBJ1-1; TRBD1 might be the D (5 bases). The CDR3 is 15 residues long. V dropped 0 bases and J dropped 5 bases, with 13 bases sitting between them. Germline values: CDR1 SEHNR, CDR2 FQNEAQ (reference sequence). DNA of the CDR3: TGTGCCAGCAGCTTAGCGTCCGGGGGAGGGACTGAAGCTTTCTTT. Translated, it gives CASSLASGGGTEAFF.

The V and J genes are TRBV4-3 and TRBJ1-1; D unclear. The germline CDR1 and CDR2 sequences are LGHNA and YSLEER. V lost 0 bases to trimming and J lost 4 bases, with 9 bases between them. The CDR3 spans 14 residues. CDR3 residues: CASSQDWGSTEAFF. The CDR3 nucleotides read TGCGCCAGCAGCCAAGATTGGGGAAGCACTGAAGCTTTCTTT.

CDR3 DNA sequence: TGTGCCAGCAGTTTATTACACACCTACGAGCAGTACTTC. It encodes CASSLLHTYEQYF. The V gene is TRBV12-3 or TRBV12-4, the J gene TRBJ2-7, with D unresolved. V lost 2 bases, J lost 2 bases, and 7 bases lay in between. CDR3 size: 13 residues.

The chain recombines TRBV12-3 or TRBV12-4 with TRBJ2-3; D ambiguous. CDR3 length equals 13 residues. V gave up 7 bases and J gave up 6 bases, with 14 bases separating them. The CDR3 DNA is TGTGCCAGCATGGGCCGGTTCTCTGATACGCAGTATTTT. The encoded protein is CASMGRFSDTQYF.

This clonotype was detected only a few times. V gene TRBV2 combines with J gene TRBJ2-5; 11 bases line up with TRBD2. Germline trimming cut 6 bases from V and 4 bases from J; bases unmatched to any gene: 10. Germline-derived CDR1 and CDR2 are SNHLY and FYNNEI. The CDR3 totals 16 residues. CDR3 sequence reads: CASSLIAGGPVETQYF. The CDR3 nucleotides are TGTGCCAGCAGCCTCATAGCGGGGGGGCCAGTAGAGACCCAGTACTTC.

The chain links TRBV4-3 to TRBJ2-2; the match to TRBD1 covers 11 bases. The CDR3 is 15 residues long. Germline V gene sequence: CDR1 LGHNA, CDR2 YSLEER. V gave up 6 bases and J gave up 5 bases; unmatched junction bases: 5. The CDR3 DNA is TGCGCCAGCAGGGGGGGACAGGGGGTAACCGGGGAGCTGTTTTTT. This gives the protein CASRGGQGVTGELFF.

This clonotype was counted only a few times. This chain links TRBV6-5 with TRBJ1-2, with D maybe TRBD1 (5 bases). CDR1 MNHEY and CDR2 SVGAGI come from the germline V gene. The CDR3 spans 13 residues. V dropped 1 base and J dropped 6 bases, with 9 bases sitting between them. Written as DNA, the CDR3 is TGTGCCAGCAGTTACTGGGGCAGGGATGGCTACACCTTC. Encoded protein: CASSYWGRDGYTF.

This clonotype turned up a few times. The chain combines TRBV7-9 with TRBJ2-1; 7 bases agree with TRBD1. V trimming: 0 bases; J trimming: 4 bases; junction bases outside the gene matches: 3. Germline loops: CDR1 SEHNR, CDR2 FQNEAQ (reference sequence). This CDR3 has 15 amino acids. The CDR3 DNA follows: TGTGCCAGCAGCTTAGCGGGACAGAGATACAATGAGCAGTTCTTC. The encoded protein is CASSLAGQRYNEQFF. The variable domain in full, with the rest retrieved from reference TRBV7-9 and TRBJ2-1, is DTGVSQNPRHKITKRGQNVTFRCDPISEHNRLYWYRQTLGQGPEFLTYFQNEAQLEKSRLLSDRFSAERPKGSFSTLEIQRTEQGDSAMYLCASSLAGQRYNEQFFGPGTRLTVL.

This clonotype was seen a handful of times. CDR3 protein: CATSRDSPGDEQYF. The CDR3 bases are TGTGCCACCAGCAGAGATTCCCCAGGGGACGAGCAGTACTTC. The chain is built from TRBV15 and TRBJ2-7; D is possibly TRBD1 (6 bases). Germline assignment: CDR1 LNHNV and CDR2 YYDKDF (reference sequence). V was pared by 0 bases and J by 5 bases, with 11 bases between. The CDR3 runs to 14 residues.

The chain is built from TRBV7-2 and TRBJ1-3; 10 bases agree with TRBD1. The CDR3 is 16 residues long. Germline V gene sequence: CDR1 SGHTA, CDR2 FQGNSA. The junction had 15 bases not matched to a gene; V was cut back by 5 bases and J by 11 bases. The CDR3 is CASSTTLGDRGRSIYF. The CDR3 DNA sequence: TGTGCCAGCAGCACCACCCTGGGGGACAGGGGTCGGTCCATATATTTT.

The CDR3 is CASSLRGTSGRDTQYF. Here the CDR3 DNA reads TGTGCCAGCAGCCTCCGCGGGACTAGCGGGAGAGATACGCAGTATTTT. The J gene is TRBJ2-3, the V gene TRBV5-6; 14 nucleotides align to TRBD2. The CDR3 is 16 residues long. Germline CDR1 and CDR2: SGHDT and YYEEEE. J was trimmed by 5 bases and V by 4 bases; bases with no gene match: 6.